The TCR beta chain described here comes from a study of cytomegalovirus exposure and HLA in healthy donors. Study-wide context: An early data release held tens of millions of unique TCRs from HLA-typed donors. Study-wide results and caveats: Compared with the roughly 700-donor mean, an Asian-associated ancestry cluster reportedly had fewer N-insertions, according to a later analysis.

Trimming took 3 bases from V and 4 from J, leaving 11 bases between them. Germline assignment: CDR1 SGHDT and CDR2 YYEEEE. This CDR3 region has 14 residues. With 60 Vbeta and 13 Jbeta primers, the PCR was carried out. This table comes from immunoSEQ multiplex PCR, and its TCRdb copy is limited to in-frame clones, with some not included. The table includes 100,000 or so clones, roughly 78% detected once. A word on this clone: The antigen is undetermined.

This receptor was identified in a woman aged 40 to 49 in good health and CMV-seronegative. What was sequenced was PBMCs. J is TRBJ2-1 and V is TRBV5-6; TRBD2 is a possible D gene (6 bases). This chain's CDR3 is CASSSGDGYNEQFF. CDR3 nucleotides: TGTGCCAGCAGCTCGGGAGACGGATACAATGAGCAGTTCTTC.